This T cell receptor beta chain was recorded in a study of T cells in Graves' hyperthyroidism and ophthalmopathy. The source material, RNA transcripts, was used to amplify TCR beta CDR3 regions. An initial round of RT-PCR targeting the TCR CDR3 relied on the HTBI primer set. TCRdb processed the multiplex PCR reads anew with MiXCR; each CDR3 protein has one entry. Here the sample spans 530,000 or so distinct CDR3 sequences, under 20% being singletons. Trimming took 6 bases from V and 0 from J; bases not matched to a gene: 3. Germline-derived CDR1 and CDR2 are MNHEY and SMNVEV (reference sequence). The CDR3 has 14 residues. There are a few counts of this clonotype. Its matching antigen is unknown. Study outcomes and limitations: In the blood, most expanded thyroid clonotypes above 0.001 appeared as well.

Sample: blood. The clonotype comes from a woman aged 18-35 years with Graves' ophthalmopathy. This chain links TRBV27 with TRBJ2-3; 7 nucleotides align to TRBD1. The CDR3 DNA reads TGTGCCAGCAGGACAGGGTCCAGCACAGATACGCAGTATTTT. The encoded protein is CASRTGSSTDTQYF.